The 25 T cell receptor beta chains in this list originate from one sample, sequenced in a study of blood T cells in healthy people across ages. Primed by a sample-barcoded 5' primer and a J-beta primer mix, a second PCR proceeded for 7 to 11 cycles. Each CDR3 protein is one row after TCRdb ran MiXCR on the 5' RACE reads. The sample records 1.5 million to 2 million distinct CDR3 sequences, approximately 30% being singletons. Sequences were obtained from blood. The receptors come from a woman aged 25 to 39 in good health.

This clonotype was seen many times. The chain carries TRBV7-2 and TRBJ2-7; 14 bases are a match to TRBD2. With V trimmed by 5 bases and J by 6 bases, 15 bases remained unmatched. CDR1 and CDR2 (germline): SGHTA, FQGNSA. The CDR3 covers 18 residues. CDR3 region: CASSIPGLAGDVAIEQYF. The CDR3 DNA follows: TGTGCCAGCAGCATACCGGGACTAGCGGGGGATGTCGCTATCGAGCAGTACTTC.

This clonotype was picked up a small number of times. The CDR3 spells CASRARGRDYGYTF. In nucleotides, the CDR3 is TGTGCCAGCAGAGCAAGGGGGCGCGACTATGGCTACACCTTC. The chain employs TRBV6-1 and TRBJ1-2, with TRBD1 matching 7 bases. V lost 6 bases and J lost 3; bases outside the gene matches: 7. Germline CDR1 reads MNHNS; CDR2 reads SASEGT. The CDR3 has 14 amino acids.

Concerning this clonotype: One end of the junction is discordant with germline, which a read error may explain. This chain uses TRBV11-2 with TRBJ1-1; tentatively, D is TRBD1 (5 bases). Germline CDR1 reads SGHAT; CDR2 reads FQNNGV. The length of the CDR3 is 13 residues. The CDR3: CAGSFDRDSEAFF. The CDR3 nucleotides are TGTGCCGGCAGCTTCGACCGGGACTCTGAAGCTTTCTTT.

The chain uses TRBV12-3 or TRBV12-4 and TRBJ2-2, with TRBD1 matching 8 bases. The CDR3 consists of 15 residues. V lost 8 bases, J lost 7 bases, and 12 bases stayed unmatched. This CDR3 reads CASVSQGANIGELFF. In DNA form, the CDR3 reads TGTGCCAGCGTATCCCAGGGGGCGAATATCGGGGAGCTGTTTTTT.

With regard to this clonotype: The junction departs from germline at one end; a sequencing error may be responsible. V and J are TRBV20-1 and TRBJ2-1, with D perhaps TRBD2 (6 bases). The V gene's germline CDR1 is DFQATT and CDR2 SNEGSKA (reference sequence). The CDR3 extends over 13 amino acids. The CDR3 nucleotides are TGCAGTGCTGGAGATTCCCCGGGGGATGAGCAGTTCTTC. Translating it yields CSAGDSPGDEQFF.

This clonotype occurred a few times. V usage is TRBV3-1 and J usage is TRBJ1-1; D gene uncertain. The germline CDR1 and CDR2 sequences are LGHDT and YNNKEL (reference sequence). The V end lost 0 bases, the J end lost 10 bases, and 15 bases lay between the germline ends. The CDR3 covers 14 residues. DNA of the CDR3: TGTGCCAGCAGCCAAGACCGGGGTTTTAGTCGAGCTTTCTTT. Translating it yields CASSQDRGFSRAFF.

The chain carries TRBV7-6 and TRBJ2-7; D not resolved. The V end lost 5 bases, the J end lost 2 bases, and 13 bases lay between the germline ends. Germline lookup yields CDR1 SGHVS and CDR2 FNYEAQ. CDR3 length: 14 amino acids. The DNA for the CDR3 is TGTGCCAGCAGCCGGATCTCTCTCGCCTACGAGCAGTACTTC. Its translation is CASSRISLAYEQYF. Filled out from reference TRBV7-6 and TRBJ2-7, the complete variable domain reads GAGVSQSPRYKVTKRGQDVALRCDPISGHVSLYWYRQALGQGPEFLTYFNYEAQQDKSGLPNDRFSAERPEGSISTLTIQRTEQRDSAMYRCASSRISLAYEQYFGPGTRLTVT.

In its sample, this clonotype was seen many times. The genes are TRBV20-1 and TRBJ1-2; a possible D gene is TRBD1 (5 bases). CDR3 length: 12 amino acids. CDR1 DFQATT and CDR2 SNEGSKA come from the germline V gene (reference sequence). V lost 6 bases and J 2 bases, leaving 10 bases between the germline ends. The CDR3 reads CSASGTNYGYTF. In DNA form, the CDR3 reads TGCAGTGCCTCAGGGACCAACTATGGCTACACCTTC.

This clonotype was picked up many times. The CDR3 reads CASSSSSGDSYEQYF. CDR3 in DNA: TGTGCCAGCAGTTCTTCATCCGGGGACTCCTACGAGCAGTACTTC. J is TRBJ2-7 and V is TRBV6-2 or TRBV6-3; tentative D call: TRBD2 (5 bases). V was cut by 4 bases and J by 0 bases, with 13 bases left in between. This CDR3 is 15 amino acids long. Germline CDR1 reads MNHEY; CDR2 reads SVGEGT.

CDR3 protein: CASSLGEGIDEQYF. The CDR3 DNA sequence: TGTGCCAGCAGCTTAGGAGAGGGCATCGACGAGCAGTACTTC. The rearrangement joins TRBV7-2 to TRBJ2-7; D is perhaps TRBD2 (5 bases). Germline assignment: CDR1 SGHTA and CDR2 FQGNSA. This CDR3 contains 14 residues. Trimming removed 1 base from V and 5 bases from J, with 12 bases in between.

The sample holds a few counts of this clonotype. V and J are TRBV6-6 and TRBJ1-2, with D possibly matching TRBD1 (5 bases). Trimming pared 8 bases from V and 7 bases from J, leaving 11 bases between. The CDR3 length is 11 residues. Germline assignment: CDR1 MNHNY and CDR2 SVGAGI (reference sequence). CDR3 nucleotide sequence: TGTGCCAGCGGGACGGAGTGTGGCTACACCTTC. This sequence encodes CASGTECGYTF.

The CDR3 sequence: CASSAQGGDYEQYF. CDR3 in DNA: TGTGCCAGCAGCGCGCAGGGGGGAGACTACGAGCAGTACTTC. The J gene is TRBJ2-7, the V gene TRBV7-3; perhaps TRBD1 as D (7 bases). This CDR3 comprises 14 residues. Deletions cut 5 bases from V and 3 bases from J, with 14 bases between. In germline, CDR1 is SGHTA, CDR2 FQGTGA.

J is TRBJ2-2 and V is TRBV20-1, with 7 bases identical to TRBD1. V shed 3 bases, J shed 5 bases, and the junction held 6 bases outside the gene matches. CDR3 length: 14 amino acids. Looked up from germline, CDR1 is DFQATT and CDR2 is SNEGSKA (reference sequence). The CDR3 DNA reads as TGCAGTGCTAGTCCGACAGGGTATACCGGGGAGCTGTTTTTT. Its translation: CSASPTGYTGELFF.

This clonotype was seen a handful of times. V usage is TRBV7-2 and J usage is TRBJ2-7, with 7 bases that match TRBD1. V was pared by 1 base and J by 3 bases, with 6 bases of the junction left unmatched. Germline V gene sequence: CDR1 SGHTA, CDR2 FQGNSA. The CDR3 has 15 residues. CDR3 sequence: CASSLEWGQCYEQYF. The CDR3 coding sequence is TGTGCCAGCAGCTTAGAGTGGGGACAGTGCTACGAGCAGTACTTC. The entire variable domain, with the rest obtained from reference TRBV7-2 and TRBJ2-7, is as follows: GAGVSQSPSNKVTEKGKDVELRCDPISGHTALYWYRQSLGQGLEFLIYFQGNSAPDKSGLPSDRFSAERTGGSVSTLTIQRTQQEDSAVYLCASSLEWGQCYEQYFGPGTRLTVT.

In DNA, the CDR3 is TGTGCCATCAGGGGCCAAACTCTGTTCTTC. The encoded protein is CAIRGQTLFF. V is TRBV10-3 and J is TRBJ2-1; D call uncertain. Trimming removed 6 bases from V and 15 bases from J, with 12 bases in between. The CDR3 covers 10 residues. Germline CDR1 ENHRY, CDR2 SYGVKD.

This chain connects TRBV29-1 to TRBJ2-5; the D is unclear. The CDR3 covers 11 residues. The germline V gene has CDR1 SQVTM and CDR2 ANQGSEA. Trimming left V 4 bases short and J 11 bases short, with 14 bases between. This chain's CDR3 is CSVVVSNEQYF. Here the CDR3 DNA reads TGCAGCGTTGTCGTCTCCAATGAGCAGTACTTC.

This clonotype was observed at least ten times. Germline is not matched at one junction end, which may reflect a read error. The V and J genes are TRBV9 and TRBJ1-5; D possibly corresponds to TRBD1 (5 bases). The germline V gene has CDR1 SGDLS and CDR2 YYNGEE. This CDR3 contains 13 residues. CDR3 amino acids: CASGVGGNQPQHF. In DNA, the CDR3 is TGTGCCAGCGGCGTGGGGGGTAATCAGCCCCAGCATTTT.

This clonotype was recorded many times. This chain uses TRBV18 with TRBJ2-3, with D hard to call. V was trimmed by 5 bases and J by 4 bases, leaving 10 bases between them. The CDR3 has 13 amino acids. CDR1 is KGHSH and CDR2 is LQKENI in the germline V gene. The CDR3 region is CASSNLTADTQYF. The CDR3 DNA reads as TGTGCCAGCTCAAACTTGACGGCAGATACGCAGTATTTT.

Notes on this clonotype: A much larger clone sits a single nucleotide away, making a read error possible. V usage is TRBV20-1 and J usage is TRBJ2-5, with a tentative D call TRBD2 (5 bases). V lost 2 bases and J 1 base, leaving 11 bases between the germline ends. The CDR3 has 14 residues. Germline CDR1 and CDR2: DFQATT and SNEGSKA (reference sequence). The chain's CDR3 is CSARPAEAQETQYF. CDR3 sequence (DNA): TGCAGTGCTAGACCAGCGGAAGCCCAAGAGACCCAGTACTTC.

Concerning this clonotype itself: Germline is not matched at one junction end, which may reflect a read error. The chain recombines TRBV4-1 with TRBJ2-3; D possibly matches TRBD1 or TRBD2 (5 bases each). Germline loops: CDR1 MGHRA, CDR2 YSYEKL. The CDR3 covers 14 residues. The CDR3: CASSQDIATDMQYF. The CDR3 nucleotides are TGCGCCAGCAGCCAAGATATAGCGACAGATATGCAGTATTTT.

The chain carries TRBV29-1 and TRBJ1-2; D uncertain. Trimming cost V 0 bases and J 6 bases, with 17 bases left between them. Germline V gene lookup returns CDR1 SQVTM and CDR2 ANQGSEA. This CDR3 is 15 amino acids long. Written as DNA, the CDR3 is TGCAGCGTTGAAGAACCGGGCAGCGCCTCCAATGGCTACACCTTC. It yields the protein CSVEEPGSASNGYTF. The full variable domain, in which reference TRBV29-1 and TRBJ1-2 provide the parts outside the CDR3, is SAVISQKPSRDICQRGTSLTIQCQVDSQVTMMFWYRQQPGQSLTLIATANQGSEATYESGFVIDKFPISRPNLTFSTLTVSNMSPEDSSIYLCSVEEPGSASNGYTFGSGTRLTVV.

The table lists this clonotype with many counts. This chain links TRBV5-5 with TRBJ2-6; D is undetermined. From germline, CDR1 is SGHKS and CDR2 YYEKEE (reference sequence). V lost 0 bases and J 4 bases, leaving 8 bases between the germline ends. There are 15 residues in the CDR3. The DNA of the CDR3 is TGTGCCAGCAGCTTGGTTATAACCGGGGCCAACGTCCTGACTTTC. Translated, it gives CASSLVITGANVLTF.

This clonotype was detected a few times. This rearrangement joins TRBV11-2 to TRBJ2-7; 10 bases are shared with TRBD1. Trimming at V came to 1 base and at J to 6 bases, leaving 9 bases not matched to a gene. CDR1 and CDR2 (germline): SGHAT, FQNNGV. CDR3 length: 16 residues. The CDR3 DNA sequence: TGTGCCAGCAGCTTAGGTTCGACAGGGGGCTTAGGCGAGCAGTACTTC. Translation gives CASSLGSTGGLGEQYF.

This chain joins TRBV24-1 and TRBJ1-5, with 7 nucleotides matching TRBD1. Germline values: CDR1 KGHDR, CDR2 SFDVKD. The CDR3 contains 17 residues. The junction had 7 bases not matched to a gene; V was cut back by 0 bases and J by 3 bases. CDR3 protein: CATSDLLSGGPNQPQHF. The CDR3 DNA sequence: TGTGCCACCAGTGATTTGCTGTCAGGGGGACCCAATCAGCCCCAGCATTTT.

V usage is TRBV20-1 and J usage is TRBJ2-1; TRBD2 agrees at 10 bases. The V gene end was trimmed by 0 bases and the J gene end by 7 bases; junction bases not matched to a gene: 6. CDR3 length: 15 residues. Germline CDR1 and CDR2: DFQATT and SNEGSKA (reference sequence). The chain's CDR3 is CSARERTSGRNEQFF. Here the CDR3 DNA reads TGCAGTGCTAGAGAGAGGACTAGCGGCCGGAATGAGCAGTTCTTC.